Listed below are T cell receptor beta chains from one sample, sequenced in a study of CD8 T cells in Susac syndrome. TCRdb called the immunoSEQ multiplex PCR reads again in MiXCR, with one record for every CDR3 protein. In the table there are 130,000 to 150,000 distinct CDR3 sequences, approximately 94% of which are singletons. The specimen was CD4+ T cells from PBMCs. The receptors here all came from a human donor with Susac syndrome. Each CDR3 is given with its conserved first and last residue. A D gene is named only where the DNA matches it firmly. Part of the rows lack a size; the others show once, few, many or a class for expanded clones.

J gene,V gene,D gene,CDR3 length,clone size,CDR3 DNA,CDR3 protein
TRBJ2-1,TRBV12-3/TRBV12-4,-,17,-,TGTGCCAGCAGTTTAATGGGGTGGCGAGAATACTACAATGAGCAGTTCTTC,CASSLMGWREYYNEQFF
TRBJ2-1,TRBV3-1,-,11,-,TGTGCCAGCAGCCATTTGGGTGAGCAGTTCTTC,CASSHLGEQFF
TRBJ1-2,TRBV11-2,TRBD1,14,-,TGTGCCAGCCGCTTTCGACAGGGGGCGAATGGCTACACCTTC,CASRFRQGANGYTF
TRBJ2-1,TRBV7-9,TRBD2,18,-,TGTGCCAGCAGCTTGACGGGGCTAGCGGGGCAATCCTACAATGAGCAGTTCTTC,CASSLTGLAGQSYNEQFF
TRBJ1-2,TRBV28,-,14,-,TGTGCCAGCAGCCCTACAGCTCGGTGGTATGGCTACACCTTC,CASSPTARWYGYTF
TRBJ1-1,TRBV29-1,-,12,once,TGCAGCGTTGATTCCGGGGGCACTGAAGCTTTCTTT,CSVDSGGTEAFF
TRBJ2-1,TRBV20-1,-,15,-,TGCAGTGCTAGACCTCACCGGGCTTCCTACAATGAGCAGTTCTTC,CSARPHRASYNEQFF
TRBJ2-1,TRBV20-1,-,16,-,TGCAGTGCTAGAGGGAGGCGAGGGGTGTCCTACAATGAGCAGTTCTTC,CSARGRRGVSYNEQFF
TRBJ2-6,TRBV29-1,TRBD1,16,-,TGCAGCGTTGCGGGACAGGGGGCCCCCGGGGCCAACGTCCTGACTTTC,CSVAGQGAPGANVLTF
TRBJ2-5,TRBV24-1,-,14,-,TGTGCCACCAGAGAGACAGGAGGCGGGGAGACCCAGTACTTC,CATRETGGGETQYF
TRBJ1-5,TRBV6-4,-,16,-,TGTGCCAGCAGCGAACAGGAGCCCCTGGGCAATCAGCCCCAGCATTTT,CASSEQEPLGNQPQHF
TRBJ1-1,TRBV2,-,13,-,TGTGCCAGCAGAGGGACAAGCACCACTGAAGCTTTCTTT,CASRGTSTTEAFF
TRBJ1-1,TRBV20-1,-,12,-,TGCAGTGCTAGACAGGCTCCGACCCAAGCTTTCTTT,CSARQAPTQAFF
TRBJ2-5,TRBV9,-,14,-,TGTGCCAGCAGCGTAGTTAGCACAGGAGAGACCCAGTACTTC,CASSVVSTGETQYF
TRBJ1-5,TRBV20-1,-,15,-,TGCAGTGCTAGAGATCTGGTGGCTAGGGGTCAGCCCCAGCATTTT,CSARDLVARGQPQHF
TRBJ1-2,TRBV21-1,-,12,-,TGTGCCAGCTGGGGGACAGGGTGGGGCTACACCTTC,CASWGTGWGYTF
TRBJ2-7,TRBV25-1,TRBD2,18,once,TGTGCCAGCAGCGCTCAGACTAGCGGGAGGGAGAGCTCCTACGAGCAGTACTTC,CASSAQTSGRESSYEQYF
TRBJ2-3,TRBV3-1,-,12,once,TGTGCCAGCAGCCAAGCACCCAATACGCAGTATTTT,CASSQAPNTQYF
TRBJ1-5,TRBV20-1,TRBD1,15,-,TGCAGTGCTATTCTATCGACAGGGGGAAATCAGCCCCAGCATTTT,CSAILSTGGNQPQHF
TRBJ2-7,TRBV6-5,-,13,-,TGTGCCAGCAGGGGCGACAGGTTCTACGAGCAGTACTTC,CASRGDRFYEQYF
TRBJ1-1,TRBV20-1,TRBD1,12,-,TGCAGTGCTAAACCAGGGGGCTTGGTAGCTTTCTTT,CSAKPGGLVAFF
TRBJ1-3,TRBV20-1,-,15,-,TGCAGTGCTAGAGAACGGGCAGGGAGAGGAAACACCATATATTTT,CSARERAGRGNTIYF
TRBJ1-2,TRBV25-1,-,13,-,TGTGCCAGCAGTAGACCGGGGTCGGGTGGCTACACCTTC,CASSRPGSGGYTF
TRBJ1-1,TRBV12-3/TRBV12-4,-,13,-,TGTGCCAGCAGCATGTGGGGGAACTTTGAAGCTTTCTTT,CASSMWGNFEAFF
TRBJ1-1,TRBV5-1,-,15,-,TGCGCCAGCAGCACGCGGGACACCGGGGTCACTGAAGCTTTCTTT,CASSTRDTGVTEAFF
TRBJ1-6,TRBV7-6,-,15,once,TGTGCCAGCAGCTTGGCAGGCTCCTATAATTCACCCCTCCACTTT,CASSLAGSYNSPLHF
TRBJ2-7,TRBV2,-,19,-,TGTGCCAGCAAGGGGACTGGGGGACGTCTATCGGTACAGACCTACGAGCAGTACTTC,CASKGTGGRLSVQTYEQYF
TRBJ1-5,TRBV29-1,TRBD1,14,-,TGCAGCGTTGCGGGGACAGGGTTTGGTCAGCCCCAGCATTTT,CSVAGTGFGQPQHF
TRBJ2-7,TRBV5-4,TRBD1,14,once,TGTGCCAGCAGTCAGGACAGGGACTCCTACGAGCAGTACTTC,CASSQDRDSYEQYF